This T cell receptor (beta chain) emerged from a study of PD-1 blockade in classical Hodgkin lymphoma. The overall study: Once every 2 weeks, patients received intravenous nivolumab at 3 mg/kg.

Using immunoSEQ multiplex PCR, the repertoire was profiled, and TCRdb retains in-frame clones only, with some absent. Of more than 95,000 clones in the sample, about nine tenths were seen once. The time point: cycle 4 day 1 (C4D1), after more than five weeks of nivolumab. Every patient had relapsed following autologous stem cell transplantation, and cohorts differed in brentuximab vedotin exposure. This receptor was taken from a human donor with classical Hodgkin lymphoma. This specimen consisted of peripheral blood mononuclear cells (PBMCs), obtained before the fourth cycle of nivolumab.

The CDR3 DNA sequence: TGCGCCAGCAGTGTGGCTAGCGGGAGCAGAGAGACCCAGTACTTC. It yields the protein CASSVASGSRETQYF. The chain carries TRBV10-2 and TRBJ2-5; 10 bases fit TRBD2. The CDR3 contains 15 residues. V shed 4 bases and J 4 bases; nucleotides not matched to a gene: 6. The germline V gene has CDR1 WSHSY and CDR2 SAAADI.